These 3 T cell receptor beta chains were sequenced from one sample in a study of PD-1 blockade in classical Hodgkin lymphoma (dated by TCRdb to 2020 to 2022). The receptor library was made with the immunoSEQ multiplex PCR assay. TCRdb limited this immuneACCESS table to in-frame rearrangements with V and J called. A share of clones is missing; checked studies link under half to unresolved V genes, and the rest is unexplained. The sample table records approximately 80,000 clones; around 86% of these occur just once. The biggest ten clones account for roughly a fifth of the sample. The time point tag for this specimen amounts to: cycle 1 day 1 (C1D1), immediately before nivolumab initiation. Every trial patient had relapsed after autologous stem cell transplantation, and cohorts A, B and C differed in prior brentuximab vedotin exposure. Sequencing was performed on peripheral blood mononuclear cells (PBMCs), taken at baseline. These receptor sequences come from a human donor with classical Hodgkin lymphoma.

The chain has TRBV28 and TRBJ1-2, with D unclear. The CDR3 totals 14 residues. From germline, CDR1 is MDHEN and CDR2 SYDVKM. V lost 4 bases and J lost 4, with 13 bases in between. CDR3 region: CASSSTRSAYGYTF. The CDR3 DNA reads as TGTGCCAGCAGTTCCACGAGGTCCGCCTATGGCTACACCTTC.

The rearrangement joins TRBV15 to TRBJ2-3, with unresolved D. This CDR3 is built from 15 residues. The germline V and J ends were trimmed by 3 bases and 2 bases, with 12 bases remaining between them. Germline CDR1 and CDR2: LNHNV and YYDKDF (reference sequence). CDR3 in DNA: TGTGCCACCAGCAGGGGGTTCGCCTCCACAGATACGCAGTATTTT. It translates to CATSRGFASTDTQYF.

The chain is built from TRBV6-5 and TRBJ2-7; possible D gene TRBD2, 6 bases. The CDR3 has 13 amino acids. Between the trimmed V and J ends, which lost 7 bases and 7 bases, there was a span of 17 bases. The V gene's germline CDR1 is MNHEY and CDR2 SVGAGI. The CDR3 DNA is TGTGCCAGCACGGGGGATCTCGCCTGGGAGCAGTACTTC. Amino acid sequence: CASTGDLAWEQYF.